This T cell receptor (beta chain) was retrieved from a study of T cell responses to AZD1222 COVID-19 vaccine. Study summary: Second-dose schedules of about 4 or about 12 weeks were combined. Study-wide findings and caveats: Among the donors, most were white British and more were female, and clonal diversity was possibly underestimated. Nearly half of spike-specific TCRs reportedly go after variant regions that carry no mutations.

A remark on this clone: What it recognizes is unknown.

Produced via immunoSEQ multiplex PCR; TCRdb's table is partial and in-frame only. The sample shows 85,000 to 130,000 clones, roughly 90% of them seen only once. Deletions cut 5 bases from V and 9 bases from J, with 21 bases between. The CDR3 loop spans 15 amino acids. Germline V gene lookup returns CDR1 SGDLS and CDR2 YYNGEE. The clonotype comes from an adult in good health. This chain connects TRBV9 to TRBJ2-4; tentatively, D is TRBD1 (7 bases). Sequenced here: peripheral blood, sampled on day 0 of AZD1222 vaccination. The CDR3 reads CASSSGGGESSIQYF. CDR3 bases: TGTGCCAGCAGTAGTGGAGGGGGCGAATCTAGCATTCAGTACTTC.